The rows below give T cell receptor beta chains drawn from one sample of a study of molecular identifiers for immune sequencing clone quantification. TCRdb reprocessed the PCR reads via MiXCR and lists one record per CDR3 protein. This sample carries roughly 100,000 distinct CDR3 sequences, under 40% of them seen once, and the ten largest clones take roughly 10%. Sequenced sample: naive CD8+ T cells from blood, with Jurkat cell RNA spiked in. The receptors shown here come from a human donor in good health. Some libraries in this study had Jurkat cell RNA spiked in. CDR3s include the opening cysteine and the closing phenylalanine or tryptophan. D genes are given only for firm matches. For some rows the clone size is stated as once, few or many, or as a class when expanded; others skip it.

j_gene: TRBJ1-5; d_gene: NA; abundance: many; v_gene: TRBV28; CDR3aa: CASSLQTAYSNQPQHF; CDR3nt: TGTGCCAGCAGTTTGCAGACAGCTTATAGCAATCAGCCCCAGCATTTT
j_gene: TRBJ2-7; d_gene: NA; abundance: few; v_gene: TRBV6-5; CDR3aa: CASSYGEYYEQYF; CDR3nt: TGTGCCAGCAGTTACGGGGAATACTACGAGCAGTACTTC
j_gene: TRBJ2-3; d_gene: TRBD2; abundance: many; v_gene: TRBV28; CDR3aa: CASSLYSGLSTKRDTDTQYF; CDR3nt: TGTGCCAGCAGTTTATATAGCGGGTTGTCCACGAAGCGTGACACAGATACGCAGTATTTT
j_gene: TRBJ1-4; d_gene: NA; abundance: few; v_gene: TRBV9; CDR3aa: CASSVGSGRGEKLFF; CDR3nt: TGTGCCAGCAGCGTAGGGTCGGGGCGGGGAGAAAAACTGTTTTTT
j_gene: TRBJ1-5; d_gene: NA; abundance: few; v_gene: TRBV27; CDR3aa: CASSLWGAQPQHF; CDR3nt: TGTGCCAGCAGTTTATGGGGGGCTCAGCCCCAGCATTTT
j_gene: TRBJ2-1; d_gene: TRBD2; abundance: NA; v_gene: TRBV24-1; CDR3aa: CATSDPETSGRADEQFF; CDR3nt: TGTGCCACCAGTGATCCCGAGACTAGCGGGAGAGCAGATGAGCAGTTCTTC
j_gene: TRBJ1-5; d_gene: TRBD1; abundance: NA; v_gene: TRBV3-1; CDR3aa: CASSPDPSGQGWFRSNQPQHF; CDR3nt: TGTGCCAGCAGCCCTGACCCCTCGGGACAGGGTTGGTTTAGGAGCAATCAGCCCCAGCATTTT
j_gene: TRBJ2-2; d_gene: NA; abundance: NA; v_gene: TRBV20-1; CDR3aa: CSARRSLAGELCF; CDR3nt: TGCAGTGCTAGACGCTCCTTGGCCGGGGAGCTGTGTTTT
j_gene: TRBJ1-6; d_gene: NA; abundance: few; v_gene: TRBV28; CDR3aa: CASSPVTAAYNSPLHF; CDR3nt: TGTGCCAGCAGTCCCGTAACCGCCGCCTATAATTCACCCCTCCACTTT
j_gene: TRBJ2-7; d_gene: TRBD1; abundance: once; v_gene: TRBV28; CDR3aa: CASKGQVWYEQYF; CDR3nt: TGTGCCAGCAAAGGACAGGTGTGGTACGAGCAGTACTTC
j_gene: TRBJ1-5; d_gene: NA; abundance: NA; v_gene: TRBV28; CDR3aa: CASRGLRSILPQHF; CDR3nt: TGTGCCAGCAGAGGACTTCGCAGCATTCTGCCCCAGCATTTT
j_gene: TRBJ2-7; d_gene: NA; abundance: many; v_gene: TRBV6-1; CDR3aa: CASSDPSYEQYF; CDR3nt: TGTGCCAGCAGTGATCCGAGCTACGAGCAGTACTTC
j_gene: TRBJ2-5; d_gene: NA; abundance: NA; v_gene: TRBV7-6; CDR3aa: CASSSIGTKGTQYF; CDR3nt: TGTGCCAGCAGCTCTATCGGGACAAAAGGGACCCAGTACTTC
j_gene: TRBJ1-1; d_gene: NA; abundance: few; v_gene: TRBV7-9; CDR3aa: CASSLSLQNTEAFF; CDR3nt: TGTGCCAGCAGCTTAAGTTTACAGAACACTGAAGCTTTCTTT
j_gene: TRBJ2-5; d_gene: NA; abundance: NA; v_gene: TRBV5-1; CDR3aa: CASSLGQATEAQYF; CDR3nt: TGCGCCAGCAGCTTGGGACAGGCTACGGAGGCCCAGTACTTC
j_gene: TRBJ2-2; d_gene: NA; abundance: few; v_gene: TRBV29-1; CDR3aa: CSVLGANGELFF; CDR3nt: TGCAGCGTTCTGGGGGCAAACGGGGAGCTGTTTTTT
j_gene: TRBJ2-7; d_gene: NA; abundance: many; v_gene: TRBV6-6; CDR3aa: CASSSDRTLIF; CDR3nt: TGTGCCAGCAGTTCCGACCGGACCCTTATCTTC